This T cell receptor beta chain is drawn from a study of blood T cell repertoires in COVID-19 (TCRdb year 2020). Background for the entire study: Collaborator samples came from the United States, Italy and Spain and covered acute and convalescent phases of COVID-19. The repertoires were released in a freely available public database intended as a resource for research on the immune response to SARS-CoV-2. The dataset comprised deeply sampled blood TCRbeta repertoires from subjects exposed to, actively infected with, or recovered from COVID-19. Samples came from the ongoing ImmuneRACE study (first 160 participants) plus 1,254 subjects from 6 global collaborators. The sample metadata nearly always contained a de-identified subject ID, COVID-19 status, age in years and sex. The material from the prospective study consisted of cDNA or gDNA derived from T cells, B-cell-depleted T cells, or PBMCs. Where available, HLA class I and class II types were obtained from metadata supplied by the sample provider rather than from assay-based typing.

What the work shows at the level of the full study, not this receptor alone: How much clinical and demographic metadata was included differed by source and by participant, and the metadata was provided uncurated.

TCRbeta CDR3 regions were amplified from genomic DNA by means of the immunoSEQ Assay, a bias-controlled multiplex PCR. The paper's data handling went like this. The number of nucleated cells in each sample was estimated by amplification of reference gene primers within the assay. To quantify the absolute abundance of each unique TCRbeta CDR3 rearrangement, sequence reads were collapsed and filtered. For each sample, productive Simpson clonality was calculated as the square root of Simpson's diversity index over productive rearrangements. The table was pulled from immuneACCESS by TCRdb, which kept in-frame rearrangements only. Such tables lose some clones; where checked, under half of the loss comes from unresolved V genes, and the rest has no known cause. V and J calls and clone size are given by that table; D and trimming were obtained from the DNA. The sample profile shows fewer than 140,000 clones; approximately 84% of them were found once. Jointly, the top ten make up 11% to 15% of the sample.

Comments on this clone: Its antigen is still unknown. Base qualities are missing; no much larger clone stands one base away.

Including cysteine and phenylalanine, the CDR3 has 15 amino acids. The CDR3 DNA has 45 bases and is translated from base 1. Taken from the germline V gene, the CDR1 and CDR2 loops are MNHNS and SASEGT. The junction carries 10 bases between V and J, which are trimmed by 2 bases and 1 base respectively. Each collaborating institution followed its own protocols to collect whole blood in K2EDTA tubes. Collaborator samples were shipped for TCRbeta analysis as frozen whole blood, isolated PBMCs, or DNA extracted from either sample type. The sample consisted of peripheral blood. The source is a woman in her sixties or seventies with acute or convalescent COVID-19. This chain is built from TRBV6-1 and TRBJ2-3; the D gene is perhaps TRBD2, from 5 matching bases. The CDR3 protein sequence reads: CASSEMWGGTDTQYF. The DNA reads as follows: TGTGCCAGCAGTGAAATGTGGGGAGGCACAGATACGCAGTATTTT.